The rows below give T cell receptor beta chains drawn from one sample of a study of CD8 T cells in ankylosing spondylitis. TCRdb independently ran MiXCR on the 5' RACE reads; one entry per CDR3 protein. The profile shows roughly 180,000 distinct CDR3 sequences, about 13% of them singletons. Specimen: blood, either unsorted or a sorted T cell fraction (not recorded which). All receptors derive from a male donor with ankylosing spondylitis or in good health (not recorded which). Both conserved end residues are part of each CDR3. D genes are given only for firm matches. A clone size is listed for some rows: how often the clone was seen (once, few, many), or a class if it is expanded.

abundance	d_gene	v_gene	j_gene	CDR3aa	CDR3nt
-	TRBD1	TRBV18	TRBJ2-7	CASSAPTGSPYEQYF	TGTGCCAGCTCAGCCCCGACAGGGAGCCCCTACGAGCAGTACTTC
-	TRBD2	TRBV7-6	TRBJ2-7	CASSLGGAGGPHEQYF	TGTGCCAGCAGCTTAGGTGGAGCGGGAGGGCCACACGAGCAGTACTTC
-	-	TRBV4-1	TRBJ2-1	CASTLDTGSSYNEQFF	TGCGCCAGCACCCTTGATACAGGGAGCTCCTACAATGAGCAGTTCTTC
-	TRBD2	TRBV12-3/TRBV12-4	TRBJ2-7	CASSLSLAGTGLPYEQYF	TGTGCCAGCAGTTTAAGCCTAGCGGGAACGGGTCTTCCCTACGAGCAGTACTTC
few	-	TRBV25-1	TRBJ2-5	CASSELILTTRAGEVGETQYF	TGTGCCAGCAGTGAATTAATACTGACTACCAGGGCAGGGGAGGTCGGGGAGACCCAGTACTTC
few	-	TRBV4-1	TRBJ2-3	CASSGDNRRLLF	TGCGCCAGCAGCGGGGATAACCGACGATTATTGTTT
few	-	TRBV5-8	TRBJ2-4	CASSSDPNIQYF	TGTGCCAGCAGCTCAGACCCAAACATTCAGTACTTC
-	TRBD1	TRBV20-1	TRBJ1-4	CSAPTGHNEKLFF	TGCAGTGCCCCGACAGGGCATAATGAAAAACTGTTTTTT
-	TRBD1	TRBV5-1	TRBJ2-7	CASSSGADRGGYEQYF	TGCGCCAGCAGCTCCGGTGCCGACAGGGGAGGTTACGAGCAGTACTTC
many	TRBD1	TRBV5-1	TRBJ2-1	CASNSGTGSGNEQFF	TGCGCCAGCAATTCGGGGACAGGCTCCGGTAATGAGCAGTTCTTC
-	-	TRBV5-1	TRBJ2-2	CASSGSWGTGELFF	TGCGCCAGCAGCGGCAGTTGGGGAACCGGGGAGCTGTTTTTT
many	-	TRBV11-2	TRBJ2-5	CASRRTGTETQYF	TGTGCCAGCAGGCGGACCGGGACGGAGACCCAGTACTTC
-	-	TRBV5-1	TRBJ1-2	CASSLQGDDGYTF	TGCGCCAGCAGCTTGCAGGGTGATGATGGCTACACCTTC
few	-	TRBV12-3/TRBV12-4	TRBJ1-2	CASSPPGSYGYTF	TGTGCCAGCAGTCCCCCGGGGTCCTATGGCTACACCTTC
-	-	TRBV4-2	TRBJ1-2	CASSQVSGASLEGYTF	TGTGCCAGCAGCCAAGTGTCAGGGGCTAGCTTGGAGGGCTACACCTTC
-	-	TRBV29-1	TRBJ2-5	CSVRDPEEETQYF	TGCAGCGTTCGGGACCCCGAGGAAGAGACCCAGTACTTC
many	-	TRBV12-3/TRBV12-4	TRBJ2-5	CASSWGPGYQETQYF	TGTGCCAGCAGTTGGGGACCCGGGTACCAAGAGACCCAGTACTTC
few	-	TRBV7-9	TRBJ2-5	CASSLAPNLILETQYF	TGTGCCAGCAGCTTAGCCCCCAATCTCATCCTAGAGACCCAGTACTTC
many	TRBD1	TRBV2	TRBJ1-1	CASSESLTGMNTEAFF	TGTGCCAGCAGTGAAAGCTTGACAGGGATGAACACTGAAGCTTTCTTT
few	-	TRBV20-1	TRBJ2-7	CSALALEGNYEQYF	TGCAGTGCTCTCGCCCTAGAAGGAAACTACGAGCAGTACTTC
few	TRBD1	TRBV5-1	TRBJ2-7	CASSLSLGQVGVEQYF	TGCGCCAGCAGCCTCTCCCTGGGACAGGTCGGCGTCGAGCAGTACTTC
-	-	TRBV3-1	TRBJ2-2	CASSHHSDWTRNTGELFF	TGTGCCAGCAGCCATCACTCGGACTGGACGAGGAACACCGGGGAGCTGTTTTTT
few	-	TRBV20-1	TRBJ1-1	CSARSGGGDTEAFF	TGCAGTGCTAGATCGGGGGGAGGTGACACTGAAGCTTTCTTT
few	-	TRBV7-9	TRBJ1-4	CASSLTAPTNEKLFF	TGTGCCAGCAGCCTGACGGCCCCAACTAATGAAAAACTGTTTTTT
-	-	TRBV10-3	TRBJ2-1	CAISEGDPRPPGEQFF	TGTGCCATCAGCGAGGGGGACCCCCGGCCCCCTGGTGAGCAGTTCTTC
-	-	TRBV2	TRBJ2-5	CASSEADSALQETQYF	TGTGCCAGCAGTGAAGCGGACAGTGCCCTTCAAGAGACCCAGTACTTC
-	TRBD2	TRBV12-5	TRBJ2-1	CASGLPLAGGPDEQFF	TGTGCTAGTGGTTTGCCCCTAGCGGGAGGGCCCGATGAGCAGTTCTTC
-	-	TRBV28	TRBJ2-7	CASSANYGTGKNEQYF	TGTGCCAGCAGTGCCAATTATGGTACAGGGAAGAACGAGCAGTACTTC
once	-	TRBV19	TRBJ2-2	CASSIKLYTGELFF	TGTGCCAGTAGTATTAAGTTATACACCGGGGAGCTGTTTTTT
many	-	TRBV4-1	TRBJ1-2	CASSQGGGYTF	TGTGCCAGCAGCCAAGGGGGGGGCTACACCTTC
-	-	TRBV14	TRBJ2-7	CASRITGMDEQYF	TGTGCCAGCAGGATTACAGGGATGGACGAGCAGTACTTC
-	-	TRBV7-9	TRBJ2-7	CASSFEGWYEQYF	TGTGCCAGCAGCTTCGAAGGGTGGTACGAGCAGTACTTC
-	-	TRBV9	TRBJ2-1	CASNWDSYYNEQFF	TGTGCCAGTAACTGGGACTCATACTACAATGAGCAGTTCTTC
-	-	TRBV5-1	TRBJ2-5	CASSLDGGTSETQYF	TGCGCCAGCAGCTTGGATGGGGGAACCTCGGAGACCCAGTACTTC
-	-	TRBV10-3	TRBJ2-1	CAIGGNYNEQFF	TGTGCCATCGGCGGAAACTACAATGAGCAGTTCTTC
-	-	TRBV5-1	TRBJ2-7	CASSSFGQPVEQYF	TGCGCCAGCAGCTCTTTCGGCCAGCCAGTCGAGCAGTACTTC
few	TRBD1	TRBV11-2	TRBJ2-7	CASSPSGQWSSYEQYF	TGTGCCAGCAGCCCTTCGGGACAGTGGAGCTCCTACGAGCAGTACTTC
few	-	TRBV9	TRBJ2-1	CASSVGAANEQFF	TGTGCCAGCAGCGTAGGGGCAGCCAATGAGCAGTTCTTC
few	TRBD1	TRBV11-2	TRBJ2-7	CASSPLNPRGPEHEQYF	TGTGCCAGCAGTCCCCTTAACCCAAGGGGGCCGGAGCACGAGCAGTACTTC
-	TRBD1	TRBV12-3/TRBV12-4	TRBJ1-2	CASSPPGTGETPHYGYTF	TGTGCCAGCAGTCCCCCCGGGACAGGGGAGACGCCCCACTATGGCTACACCTTC
-	-	TRBV7-7	TRBJ2-3	CASSPQAAGDTQYF	TGTGCCAGCAGCCCCCAAGCAGCGGGAGATACGCAGTATTTT
many	-	TRBV12-3/TRBV12-4	TRBJ1-1	CASSLGVISEAFF	TGTGCCAGCAGTTTAGGGGTGATTTCTGAAGCTTTCTTT
-	TRBD2	TRBV12-3/TRBV12-4	TRBJ2-1	CASRPTGTSGGGEQFF	TGTGCCAGCAGACCAACCGGGACTAGCGGGGGCGGGGAGCAGTTCTTC
-	-	TRBV5-6	TRBJ2-2	CASSLAVGDTGELFF	TGTGCCAGCAGCTTGGCCGTGGGAGACACCGGGGAGCTGTTTTTT
-	-	TRBV29-1	TRBJ2-1	CSGRNLPYNEQFF	TGCAGCGGTCGGAACTTGCCCTACAATGAGCAGTTCTTC
few	TRBD1	TRBV10-1	TRBJ1-1	CASSGNPGQGPEAFF	TGCGCCAGCAGTGGGAACCCGGGACAGGGGCCTGAAGCTTTCTTT
-	-	TRBV7-9	TRBJ2-5	CASSLILGTQYF	TGTGCCAGCAGCTTGATTTTGGGGACCCAGTACTTC
-	TRBD2	TRBV3-1	TRBJ2-3	CASSQLLAVGTDTQYF	TGTGCCAGCAGCCAACTGCTAGCGGTAGGCACAGATACGCAGTATTTT
once	-	TRBV20-1	TRBJ2-2	CSAEVTNTGELFF	TGCAGTGCAGAAGTTACTAACACCGGGGAGCTGTTTTTT
-	-	TRBV10-2	TRBJ2-7	CASRDFYYEQYF	TGCGCCAGCCGGGACTTTTACTACGAGCAGTACTTC
-	TRBD2	TRBV20-1	TRBJ2-7	CSASHAERESYEQYF	TGCAGTGCTAGTCACGCGGAGCGGGAGAGCTACGAGCAGTACTTC
many	-	TRBV14	TRBJ1-1	CASSQLPQGGMNTEAFF	TGTGCCAGCAGCCAACTTCCCCAGGGAGGTATGAACACTGAAGCTTTCTTT
-	-	TRBV4-2	TRBJ1-5	CASSQVSGSNQPQHF	TGTGCCAGCAGCCAAGTATCGGGTAGCAATCAGCCCCAGCATTTT
-	TRBD2	TRBV4-1	TRBJ2-7	CASSQEPSGLYEQYF	TGCGCCAGCAGCCAAGAACCTAGCGGGTTATACGAGCAGTACTTC
-	-	TRBV11-2	TRBJ1-5	CASSDGPNQPQHF	TGTGCCAGCAGCGATGGTCCGAATCAGCCCCAGCATTTT
-	-	TRBV6-1	TRBJ2-1	CASSPPSFSSYNEQFF	TGTGCCAGCAGCCCGCCTTCATTTAGCTCCTACAATGAGCAGTTCTTC
few	-	TRBV10-3	TRBJ2-1	CAISERGEGNNEQFF	TGTGCCATCAGTGAGAGGGGGGAGGGCAACAATGAGCAGTTCTTC
-	-	TRBV5-1	TRBJ2-7	CASSFYGGPGGEQYF	TGCGCCAGCAGCTTCTATGGGGGCCCGGGTGGAGAGCAGTACTTC
few	TRBD2	TRBV4-1	TRBJ2-1	CASSQDRSTGLELFF	TGCGCCAGCAGCCAAGATAGGTCTACCGGACTAGAGTTGTTCTTC
many	-	TRBV3-1	TRBJ2-7	CASSPSGHEQYF	TGTGCCAGCAGCCCATCTGGACACGAGCAGTACTTC